The T cell receptor (beta chain) under discussion was sequenced for a study of cytomegalovirus exposure and HLA in healthy donors. Study-wide results and caveats: The tendency of first-cohort TCR clusters to co-occur in the approximately 120 validation repertoires was identified by a subsequent analysis. In vitro, three CMV-associated chains proved specific for CMV antigens. Reports showed the classifier diagnosing cytomegalovirus status with high specificity and sensitivity. There were some public TCRs occurring in many donors, but most TCR sequences were rare.

Per the germline V gene, CDR1 is KGHSH and CDR2 is LQKENI. The CDR3 sequence is 17 residues long. Trimming took 6 bases from V and 7 from J; bases not matched to a gene: 13. On this clone: Antigen unknown.

Libraries were prepared by immunoSEQ multiplex PCR; TCRdb keeps only in-frame clonotypes and omits some of them. The sample records approximately 220,000 clones, over 80% being singletons. This TCR was recovered from a woman aged 18 to 35 in good health and CMV-seronegative. This rearrangement joins TRBV18 to TRBJ2-5; 14 bases fit TRBD2. What was sequenced was PBMCs. The CDR3 DNA reads as TGTGCCAGCTCCTCCGGGACTAGCGGGAGTCCCTTGGGGACCCAGTACTTC. Translated, it gives CASSSGTSGSPLGTQYF.